The rows below give T cell receptor beta chains drawn from one sample of a study of blood T cell repertoires in COVID-19. Generated by immunoSEQ multiplex PCR, the TCRdb table keeps only in-frame clones and is missing some. The table shows 250,000 to 350,000 clones, with 87% occurring only once. Sequencing used peripheral blood. The receptors were sampled from a man aged 18 to 30 with active or convalescent COVID-19. CDR3s include the opening cysteine and the closing phenylalanine or tryptophan. D genes are given only for firm matches. Some rows have no size entry. The others give once, few or many, or a class for an expanded clone.

>TRBD2|TRBV11-2|TRBJ2-1|-
TGTGCCAGCAGCTTAGTTGCGGGGGGGCCTAGTGAGCAGTTCTTC
CASSLVAGGPSEQFF
>-|TRBV4-1|TRBJ2-7|-
TGCGCCAGCAGCCGTACTGGCTACGAGCAGTACTTC
CASSRTGYEQYF
>TRBD2|TRBV5-1|TRBJ2-3|-
TGCGCCAGCAGCCCCAGCGGGGGCTTCACAGATACGCAGTATTTT
CASSPSGGFTDTQYF
>-|TRBV5-8|TRBJ1-3|few
TGTGCCAGCAGCTTGGGGCCAGTTGGAAACACCATATATTTT
CASSLGPVGNTIYF
>TRBD2|TRBV7-2|TRBJ2-3|-
TGTGCCAGCAGCCTTGTTCGGGGGGGCCGTTTCGCAGATACGCAGTATTTT
CASSLVRGGRFADTQYF
>TRBD1|TRBV29-1|TRBJ2-7|-
TGCAGCGTTTATGGAGGGACAGGACACTCCTACGAGCAGTACTTC
CSVYGGTGHSYEQYF
>TRBD2|TRBV4-1|TRBJ2-3|-
TGCGCCAGCAGCCAGACTAGCGCGGGGGCAGATACGCAGTATTTT
CASSQTSAGADTQYF
>-|TRBV12-5|TRBJ2-2|-
TGTGCTAGTGGTTTGGTTATCGGGGTTGGCACCGGGGAGCTGTTTTTT
CASGLVIGVGTGELFF
>-|TRBV19|TRBJ2-5|-
TGTGCCAGTAGTATAGATCGGGGGTTTGGGGAGACCCAGTACTTC
CASSIDRGFGETQYF
>-|TRBV5-1|TRBJ1-4|-
TGCGCCAGCAGCCGGGGGACTGATGAAAAACTGTTTTTT
CASSRGTDEKLFF
>-|TRBV14|TRBJ2-7|once
TGTGCCAGCAGCTTCCGACTTAGCTCCTACGAGCAGTACTTC
CASSFRLSSYEQYF
>TRBD1|TRBV18|TRBJ2-5|-
TGTGCCAGCTCACTAACGACAGGGTCCGAAGAGACCCAGTACTTC
CASSLTTGSEETQYF
>-|TRBV24-1|TRBJ2-7|-
TGTGCCACCCGGTCGCAAGTGAGAGGCCTTATAGACAGCTCCTACGAGCAGTACTTC
CATRSQVRGLIDSSYEQYF
>-|TRBV5-4|TRBJ2-1|-
TGTGCCAGCAGCTTTCAGGTGGGGGCTCTTTACAATGAGCAGTTCTTC
CASSFQVGALYNEQFF
>-|TRBV28|TRBJ2-1|once
TGTGCCAGCTTGCCCGGGAGCTCCTACAATGAGCAGTTCTTC
CASLPGSSYNEQFF
>TRBD2|TRBV7-9|TRBJ2-5|-
TGTGCCAGCCGCCAGGATCCGGGACTAGCGGTACAAGAGACCCAGTACTTC
CASRQDPGLAVQETQYF
>-|TRBV7-6|TRBJ2-1|-
TGTGCCAGCAGCTTAGTTAGCGGACCATACAATGAGCAGTTCTTC
CASSLVSGPYNEQFF
>TRBD1|TRBV9|TRBJ1-4|-
TGTGCCAGCAGCGGAACAGGGGCCGCAAATGAAAAACTGTTTTTT
CASSGTGAANEKLFF
>-|TRBV10-3|TRBJ1-4|-
TGTGCCATCAGTGACCAGGGGTATGAAAAACTGTTTTTT
CAISDQGYEKLFF
>-|TRBV4-2|TRBJ1-2|-
TGTGCCAGCAGCCAAGCCCTATTATGGGGGGCTAACTATGGCTACACCTTC
CASSQALLWGANYGYTF
>-|TRBV7-9|TRBJ1-1|-
TGTGCCAGCAGTCCTCAAGGCGGAACCTCTGTGGACACTGAAGCTTTCTTT
CASSPQGGTSVDTEAFF
>-|TRBV11-3|TRBJ2-3|-
TGTGCCAGCAAGAAGGGTGGGGGCCGGGCCGGCACAGATACGCAGTATTTT
CASKKGGGRAGTDTQYF
>TRBD2|TRBV5-1|TRBJ2-7|-
TGCGCCAGCAGCCCTGGTGGTGGACTAGCGGGAAGGAGCTCCTACGAGCAGTACTTC
CASSPGGGLAGRSSYEQYF
>TRBD2|TRBV11-2|TRBJ2-1|once
TGTGCCAGCAGCTTAGTCGGACGGGAGGACTACAATGAGCAGTTCTTC
CASSLVGREDYNEQFF
>TRBD1|TRBV19|TRBJ2-5|-
TGTGCCAGTAGTAAAGGGACAGACCAAGAGACCCAGTACTTC
CASSKGTDQETQYF
>-|TRBV4-1|TRBJ1-2|-
TGCGCCAGCAGCCAAGACAGGGTTAAAAGCTACACCTTC
CASSQDRVKSYTF
>-|TRBV7-3|TRBJ2-7|-
TGTGCCAGCAGCTTAGAGGTGGCGGGAATCAACGAGCAGTACTTC
CASSLEVAGINEQYF
>TRBD2|TRBV11-2|TRBJ2-7|-
TGTGCCAGCAGCTTGGGCGGACTAGTGGGAATGGCCTACGAGCAGTACTTC
CASSLGGLVGMAYEQYF
>-|TRBV7-2|TRBJ1-5|-
TGTGCCAGCAGCTCCAGGCCTAGCAATCAGCCCCAGCATTTT
CASSSRPSNQPQHF
>-|TRBV25-1|TRBJ2-3|-
TGTGCCAGCAGTGACAGGACAGTTATAGATACGCAGTATTTT
CASSDRTVIDTQYF
>TRBD1|TRBV27|TRBJ1-2|once
TGTGCCAGCAGCCCCGGACAGGGGGGACCCTATGGCTACACCTTC
CASSPGQGGPYGYTF
>TRBD1|TRBV5-6|TRBJ2-7|-
TGTGCCAGCAGCGACCGGACAGGGAACAACTACGAGCAGTACTTC
CASSDRTGNNYEQYF
>-|TRBV29-1|TRBJ2-7|-
TGCAGCGTTGAAGAACAGGCCTCCTACGAGCAGTACTTC
CSVEEQASYEQYF
>-|TRBV16|TRBJ2-7|-
TGTGCCAGCAGCCAAATGCCCCTCGGGGACGAGCAGTACTTC
CASSQMPLGDEQYF
>-|TRBV3-1/TRBV3-2|TRBJ1-1|few
TGTGCCAGCAGCCAAGGGTTCAGGGGTAACACTGAAGCTTTCTTT
CASSQGFRGNTEAFF
>-|TRBV9|TRBJ1-3|few
TGTGCCAGCAGCGTAGAGGGACATGGATCACTCTCTGGAAACACCATATATTTT
CASSVEGHGSLSGNTIYF
>TRBD1|TRBV7-3|TRBJ1-1|-
TGTGCCAGCAGGCGGACAGGGGGCGACACTGAAGCTTTCTTT
CASRRTGGDTEAFF